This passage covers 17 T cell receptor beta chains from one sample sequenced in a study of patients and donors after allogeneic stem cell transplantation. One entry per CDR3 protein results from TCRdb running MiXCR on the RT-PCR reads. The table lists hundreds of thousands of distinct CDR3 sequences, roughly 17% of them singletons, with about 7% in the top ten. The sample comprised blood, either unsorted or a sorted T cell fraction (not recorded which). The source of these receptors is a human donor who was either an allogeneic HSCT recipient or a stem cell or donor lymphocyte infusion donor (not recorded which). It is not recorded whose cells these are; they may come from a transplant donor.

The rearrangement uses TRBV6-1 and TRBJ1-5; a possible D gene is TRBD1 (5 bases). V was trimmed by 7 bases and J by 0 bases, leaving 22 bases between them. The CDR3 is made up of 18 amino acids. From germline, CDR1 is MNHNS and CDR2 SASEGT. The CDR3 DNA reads TGTGCCAGCAAGCCCCATTGGACACGAGAGTATAGCAATCAGCCCCAGCATTTT. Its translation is CASKPHWTREYSNQPQHF.

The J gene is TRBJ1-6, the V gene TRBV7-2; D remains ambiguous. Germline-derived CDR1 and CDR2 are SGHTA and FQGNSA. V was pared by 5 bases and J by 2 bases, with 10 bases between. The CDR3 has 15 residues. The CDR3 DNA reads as TGTGCCAGCAGCCCACGTCTTCCCTATAATTCACCCCTCCACTTT. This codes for CASSPRLPYNSPLHF. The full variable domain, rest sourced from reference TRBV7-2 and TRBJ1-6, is GAGVSQSPSNKVTEKGKDVELRCDPISGHTALYWYRQSLGQGLEFLIYFQGNSAPDKSGLPSDRFSAERTGGSVSTLTIQRTQQEDSAVYLCASSPRLPYNSPLHFGNGTRLTVT.

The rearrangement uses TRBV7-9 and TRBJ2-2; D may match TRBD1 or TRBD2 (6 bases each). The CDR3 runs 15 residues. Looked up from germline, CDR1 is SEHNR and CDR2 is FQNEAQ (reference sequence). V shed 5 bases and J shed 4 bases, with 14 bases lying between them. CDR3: CASSEQGGGTGELFF. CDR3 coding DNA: TGTGCCAGCAGCGAACAGGGAGGTGGCACCGGGGAGCTGTTTTTT.

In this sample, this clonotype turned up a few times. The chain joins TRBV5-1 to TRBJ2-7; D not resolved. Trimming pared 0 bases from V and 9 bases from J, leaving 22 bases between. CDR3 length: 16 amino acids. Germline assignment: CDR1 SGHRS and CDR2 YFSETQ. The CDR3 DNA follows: TGCGCCAGCAGCTTGGGGGCTGCTGACAAATTTTTCTGGCAGTACTTC. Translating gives CASSLGAADKFFWQYF.

In DNA form, the CDR3 reads TGTGCCAGTACCCAACACAGGGGAAGCAATCAGCCCCAGCATTTT. Protein product: CASTQHRGSNQPQHF. The chain combines TRBV6-1 with TRBJ1-5, with 7 bases that match TRBD1. The V gene's germline CDR1 is MNHNS and CDR2 SASEGT. The trim removed 9 bases at V and 1 base at J, leaving 9 bases unmatched. The CDR3 is 15 residues long.

CDR3 coding DNA: TGTGCCAGCAGTGATAAACGGGGGGCAGCGAGGAATGAGCAGTTCTTC. Its translation: CASSDKRGAARNEQFF. The chain employs TRBV25-1 and TRBJ2-1; tentatively, D is TRBD2 (7 bases). CDR3 length: 16 amino acids. Per the germline V gene, CDR1 is MGHDK and CDR2 is SYGVNS. Deletions cut 3 bases from V and 7 bases from J, with 19 bases between.

Here the CDR3 DNA reads TGTGCCAGCAGTTTAGCGCCAGCCACATCGAACACCGGGGAGCTGTTTTTT. Protein sequence: CASSLAPATSNTGELFF. The chain combines TRBV12-3 or TRBV12-4 with TRBJ2-2; D is undetermined. Trimming took off 0 bases at V and 0 bases at J, with 11 bases between the two ends. The CDR3 loop spans 17 amino acids.

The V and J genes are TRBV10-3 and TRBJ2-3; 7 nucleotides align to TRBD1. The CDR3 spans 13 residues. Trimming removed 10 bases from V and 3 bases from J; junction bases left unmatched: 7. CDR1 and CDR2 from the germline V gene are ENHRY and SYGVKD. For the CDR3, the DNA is TGTGCCAACCGACAGGGTGTAACAGATACGCAGTATTTT. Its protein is CANRQGVTDTQYF.

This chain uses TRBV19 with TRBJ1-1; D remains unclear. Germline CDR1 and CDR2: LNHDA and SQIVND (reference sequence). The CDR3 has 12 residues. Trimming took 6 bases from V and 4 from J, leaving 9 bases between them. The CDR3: CASRGRGTEAFF. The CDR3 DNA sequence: TGTGCCAGTAGGGGAAGAGGCACTGAAGCTTTCTTT.

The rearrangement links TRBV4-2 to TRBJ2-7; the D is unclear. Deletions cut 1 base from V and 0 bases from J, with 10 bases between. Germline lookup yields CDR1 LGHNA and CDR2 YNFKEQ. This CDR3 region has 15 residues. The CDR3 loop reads CASSQVAVVSYEQYF. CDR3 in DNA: TGTGCCAGCAGCCAAGTTGCGGTCGTCTCCTACGAGCAGTACTTC.

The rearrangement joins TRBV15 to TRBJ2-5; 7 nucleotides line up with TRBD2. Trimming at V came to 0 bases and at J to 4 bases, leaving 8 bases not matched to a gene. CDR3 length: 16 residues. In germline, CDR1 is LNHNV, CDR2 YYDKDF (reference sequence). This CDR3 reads CATSRDRRGSGETQYF. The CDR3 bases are TGTGCCACCAGCAGAGATAGGCGGGGGTCGGGAGAGACCCAGTACTTC. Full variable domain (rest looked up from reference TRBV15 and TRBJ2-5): DAMVIQNPRYQVTQFGKPVTLSCSQTLNHNVMYWYQQKSSQAPKLLFHYYDKDFNNEADTPDNFQSRRPNTSFCFLDIRSPGLGDTAMYLCATSRDRRGSGETQYFGPGTRLLVL.

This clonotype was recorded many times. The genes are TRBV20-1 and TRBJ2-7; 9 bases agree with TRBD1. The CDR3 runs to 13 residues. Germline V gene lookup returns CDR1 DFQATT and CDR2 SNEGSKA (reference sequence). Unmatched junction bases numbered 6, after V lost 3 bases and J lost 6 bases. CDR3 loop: CSASRDRVSEQYF. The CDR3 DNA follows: TGCAGTGCTAGCCGGGACAGGGTGAGCGAGCAGTACTTC.

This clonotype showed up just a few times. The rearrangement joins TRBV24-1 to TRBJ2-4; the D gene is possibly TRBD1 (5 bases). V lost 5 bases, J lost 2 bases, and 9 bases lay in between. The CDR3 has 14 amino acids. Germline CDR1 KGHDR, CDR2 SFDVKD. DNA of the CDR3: TGTGCCACCAGTGGGCAGGGTTCCAAAAACATTCAGTACTTC. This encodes CATSGQGSKNIQYF.

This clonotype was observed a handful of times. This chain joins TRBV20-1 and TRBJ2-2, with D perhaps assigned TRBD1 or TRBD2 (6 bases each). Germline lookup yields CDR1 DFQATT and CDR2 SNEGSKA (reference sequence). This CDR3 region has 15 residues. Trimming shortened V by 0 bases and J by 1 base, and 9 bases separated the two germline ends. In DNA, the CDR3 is TGCAGTGCTAGAGAAGGGGGGTGGAACACCGGGGAGCTGTTTTTT. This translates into CSAREGGWNTGELFF.

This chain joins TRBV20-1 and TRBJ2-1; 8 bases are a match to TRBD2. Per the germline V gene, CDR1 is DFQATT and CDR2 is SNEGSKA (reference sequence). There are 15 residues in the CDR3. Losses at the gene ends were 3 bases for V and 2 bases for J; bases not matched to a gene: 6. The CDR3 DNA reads TGCAGTGCTAGGACAGGACTAGCAGCCTACAATGAGCAGTTCTTC. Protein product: CSARTGLAAYNEQFF.

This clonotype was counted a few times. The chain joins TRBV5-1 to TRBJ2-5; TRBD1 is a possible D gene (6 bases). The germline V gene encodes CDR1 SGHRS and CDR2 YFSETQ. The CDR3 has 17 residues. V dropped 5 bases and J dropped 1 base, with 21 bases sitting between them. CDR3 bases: TGCGCCAGCAGAAAACTGGGGGCTAGCCGCCTCCAAGAGACCCAGTACTTC. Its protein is CASRKLGASRLQETQYF.

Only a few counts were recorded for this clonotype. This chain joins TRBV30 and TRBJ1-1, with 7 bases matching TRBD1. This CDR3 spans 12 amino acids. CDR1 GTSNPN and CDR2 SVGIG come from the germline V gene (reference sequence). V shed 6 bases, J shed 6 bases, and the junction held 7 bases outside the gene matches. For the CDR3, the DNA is TGTGCCTGCAACCGACAGGGTCCTGAAGCTTTCTTT. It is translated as CACNRQGPEAFF.